A selection of T cell receptor beta chains follows, all from one sample in a study of patients and donors after allogeneic stem cell transplantation. TCRdb independently ran MiXCR on the RT-PCR reads; one entry per CDR3 protein. This table has hundreds of thousands of distinct CDR3 sequences, approximately 16% appearing once. Sequencing input: blood, either unsorted or a sorted T cell fraction (not recorded which). The receptor set was obtained from a human donor who was either an allogeneic HSCT recipient or a stem cell or donor lymphocyte infusion donor (not recorded which). It is not recorded whose cells these are; they may come from a transplant donor. Each CDR3 is given with its conserved first and last residue. D genes are given only for firm matches. Part of the rows lack a size; the others show once, few, many or a class for expanded clones.

TRBD2 TRBJ2-6 few TRBV11-3 TGTGCCAGCAACCTAGCGGCTACTGGGGCCAACGTCCTGACTTTC CASNLAATGANVLTF
. TRBJ1-6 few TRBV7-6 TGTGCCAGCAGCTTAGTAAGCCGGAATAATTCACCCCTCCACTTT CASSLVSRNNSPLHF
. TRBJ2-5 few TRBV2 TGTGCCAGCAGTGTAGAGACCCAGTACTTC CASSVETQYF
. TRBJ2-7 many TRBV6-2/TRBV6-3 TGTGCCAGCGGCCGGCAGAACTACGAGCAGTACTTC CASGRQNYEQYF
TRBD2 TRBJ2-3 few TRBV9 TGTGCCAGCAGCGCGGGACTAGCGGGGAGGATAGATACGCAGTATTTT CASSAGLAGRIDTQYF
. TRBJ1-1 . TRBV29-1 TGCAGCGTAGTAGGGCTGAGTCCCCTGGGGAACACTGAAGCTTTCTTT CSVVGLSPLGNTEAFF
. TRBJ1-2 few TRBV13 TGTGCCAGCAGCTTATCCGGGACTCCTATATTCCCCTATGGCTACACCTTC CASSLSGTPIFPYGYTF
. TRBJ2-1 few TRBV25-1 TGTGCCAGCAGTCGTACAAATGAGCAGTTCTTC CASSRTNEQFF
. TRBJ2-1 few TRBV6-5 TGTGCCAGCAGTTATCTTAGGACGGCCCTTTACAATGAGCAGTTCTTC CASSYLRTALYNEQFF
. TRBJ2-7 . TRBV4-1 TGCGCCAGCAGCCTCTGGGGGACGGTGAGCTCCTACGAGCAGTACTTC CASSLWGTVSSYEQYF
. TRBJ1-1 . TRBV27 TGTGCCAGCAGTTTTTTAGGGCCCACTGAAGCTTTCTTT CASSFLGPTEAFF
TRBD1 TRBJ2-1 . TRBV11-2 TGTGCCAGCAGAGCACCGGGACAGATATTCAATGAGCAGTTCTTC CASRAPGQIFNEQFF
. TRBJ1-1 . TRBV6-2/TRBV6-3 TGTGCCAGCAGTCCTGGCCGGCTCGGGGGAACTGAAGCTTTCTTT CASSPGRLGGTEAFF
. TRBJ2-5 many TRBV5-1 TGCGCCAGCAGCCCAGGCGGAGGGGGACAAGAGACCCAGTACTTC CASSPGGGGQETQYF
TRBD1 TRBJ1-1 . TRBV4-2 TGTGCCAGCAGCCAAGGGACAGGGGGAATGAACACTGAAGCTTTCTTT CASSQGTGGMNTEAFF
TRBD1 TRBJ2-3 few TRBV7-6 TGTGCCAGCAGCTACAGGGGCCCAGATACGCAGTATTTT CASSYRGPDTQYF
. TRBJ2-3 . TRBV9 TGTGCCAGCAGCGTAGGAAAGGGCACAGATACGCAGTATTTT CASSVGKGTDTQYF
TRBD1 TRBJ1-5 many TRBV12-3/TRBV12-4 TGTGCCAGCAGTCCCAGGACAGGGGGCAATAGCAATCAGCCCCAGCATTTT CASSPRTGGNSNQPQHF
TRBD2 TRBJ2-1 . TRBV24-1 TGTGCCACCAGTGATGGACTAGCATTCAGCAATGAGCAGTTCTTC CATSDGLAFSNEQFF
. TRBJ2-1 . TRBV5-5 TGTGCCAGCAGCTTGGCGGTGGGACTGAGCTCCTACAATGAGCAGTTCTTC CASSLAVGLSSYNEQFF
. TRBJ1-2 few TRBV20-1 TGCAGTGCTAGAGCAACGGGAAGGGACCGTGGCTACACCTTC CSARATGRDRGYTF
. TRBJ2-1 . TRBV20-1 TGCAGTGCTAGTCCCGGGACCACCGCCGCCTACAATGAGCAGTTCTTC CSASPGTTAAYNEQFF
. TRBJ2-3 many TRBV27 TGTGCCAGCAGTCCCCGACGGAGCACAGATACGCAGTATTTT CASSPRRSTDTQYF
TRBD2 TRBJ2-7 many TRBV20-1 TGCAGTCTTACTAGCGGGGGGGCCCTCGAGCAGTACTTC CSLTSGGALEQYF
TRBD2 TRBJ2-7 few TRBV5-8 TGTGCCAGCAGCTTGCTAGCGGGAGGAAGAGAGCAGTACTTC CASSLLAGGREQYF
. TRBJ2-3 many TRBV12-3/TRBV12-4 TGTGCCAGCAGCCCCCTTTTCGATACGCAGTATTTT CASSPLFDTQYF
. TRBJ2-7 few TRBV4-3 TGCGCCAGCAGCCAAGAAGACAGGGAGGGTTACGAGCAGTACTTC CASSQEDREGYEQYF
. TRBJ2-5 few TRBV20-1 TGCAGTGCTCAACTAACAGGGTTAGAGACCCAGTACTTC CSAQLTGLETQYF
. TRBJ2-1 few TRBV3-1 TGTGCCAGCAGCCAAAATTCCAATAGGGGTGAGCAGTTCTTC CASSQNSNRGEQFF
. TRBJ1-1 . TRBV6-1 TGTGCCCACATTTACATGGCAGACACTGAAGCTTTCTTT CAHIYMADTEAFF
TRBD1 TRBJ2-7 . TRBV5-1 TGCGCCAGCAGTCCTCATCCGGGACAGGAATTTTACGAGCAGTACTTC CASSPHPGQEFYEQYF
. TRBJ2-2 . TRBV7-2 TGTGCCAGCAGCTTCAGACGGTGGGAGAACACCGGGGAGCTGTTTTTT CASSFRRWENTGELFF
. TRBJ1-6 . TRBV27 TGTGCCAGCAGTTTCGCGGGAAGGTTAGGTAATTCACCCCTCCACTTT CASSFAGRLGNSPLHF
. TRBJ2-2 . TRBV18 TGTGCCAGCTCACCAATCGGGAGACCTCCCGGGGAGCTGTTTTTT CASSPIGRPPGELFF
. TRBJ2-2 few TRBV25-1 TGTGCCAGCAGTGGTCCGGGAAACACCGGGGAGCTGTTTTTT CASSGPGNTGELFF
. TRBJ2-3 . TRBV14 TGTGCCAGCAGCCCCACAGGGTACGATACGCAGTATTTT CASSPTGYDTQYF
. TRBJ2-1 many TRBV24-1 TGTGCCACCAGTGAGCCTGGAGCCGTCAATGAGCAGTTCTTC CATSEPGAVNEQFF
. TRBJ2-7 . TRBV2 TGTGCCAGCATCGGGGGTTCGAGAGAGCAGTACTTC CASIGGSREQYF
. TRBJ1-5 . TRBV7-2 TGTGCCAGCAGCCCACAGGGAAGACAGCCCCAGCATTTT CASSPQGRQPQHF
TRBD1 TRBJ2-7 few TRBV11-3 TGTGCCAGCAGCTCCCCGGACAGGGGAGGCCACGAGCAGTACTTC CASSSPDRGGHEQYF
. TRBJ2-1 few TRBV20-1 TGCAGTGCTAGAGTCGGGATTAGCTCCTACAATGAGCAGTTCTTC CSARVGISSYNEQFF
. TRBJ1-4 . TRBV7-7 TGTGCCAGCAGCCAGTCCCTAAGGGAGGCTGAAAAACTGTTTTTT CASSQSLREAEKLFF